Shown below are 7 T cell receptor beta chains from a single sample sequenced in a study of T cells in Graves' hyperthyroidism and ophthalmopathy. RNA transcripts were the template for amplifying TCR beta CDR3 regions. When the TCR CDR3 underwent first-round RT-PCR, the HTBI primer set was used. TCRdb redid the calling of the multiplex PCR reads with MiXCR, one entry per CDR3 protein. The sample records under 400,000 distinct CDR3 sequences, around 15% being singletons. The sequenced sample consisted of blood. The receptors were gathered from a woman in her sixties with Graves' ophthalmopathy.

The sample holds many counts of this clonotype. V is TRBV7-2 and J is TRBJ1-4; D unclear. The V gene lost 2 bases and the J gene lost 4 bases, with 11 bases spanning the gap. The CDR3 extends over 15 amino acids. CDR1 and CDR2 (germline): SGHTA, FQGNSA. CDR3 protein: CASSLNVDRNEKLFF. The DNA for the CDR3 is TGTGCCAGCAGCTTAAATGTCGACCGTAATGAAAAACTGTTTTTT.

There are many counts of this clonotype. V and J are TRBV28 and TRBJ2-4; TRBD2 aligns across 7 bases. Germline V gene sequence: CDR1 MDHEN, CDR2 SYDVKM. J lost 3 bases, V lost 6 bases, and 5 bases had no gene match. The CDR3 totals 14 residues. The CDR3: CASRSPSGKNIQYF. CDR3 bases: TGTGCCAGCAGATCTCCTAGCGGCAAAAACATTCAGTACTTC.

In DNA form, the CDR3 reads TGTGCCAGCATTGGAGTTGGGGGTTACAATGAGCAGTTCTTC. Translating it yields CASIGVGGYNEQFF. The chain employs TRBV6-1 and TRBJ2-1; D assignment may be TRBD1 or TRBD2 (5 bases each). Trimming pared 7 bases from V and 4 bases from J, leaving 14 bases between. The CDR3 spans 14 residues. Germline V CDR1 and CDR2: MNHNS, SASEGT.

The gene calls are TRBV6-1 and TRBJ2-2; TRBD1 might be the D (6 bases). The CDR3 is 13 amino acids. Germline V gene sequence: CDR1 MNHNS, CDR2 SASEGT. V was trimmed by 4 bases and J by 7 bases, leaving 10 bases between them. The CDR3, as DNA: TGTGCCAGCAGTGTACAGGGTGACGGGGAGCTGTTTTTT. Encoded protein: CASSVQGDGELFF.

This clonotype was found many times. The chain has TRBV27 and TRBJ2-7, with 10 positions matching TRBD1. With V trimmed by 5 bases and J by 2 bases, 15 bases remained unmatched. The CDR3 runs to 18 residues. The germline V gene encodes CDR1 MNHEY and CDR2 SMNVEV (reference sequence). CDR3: CASSPLTRQGATPYEQYF. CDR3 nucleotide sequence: TGTGCCAGCAGTCCCCTAACCAGACAGGGGGCTACCCCCTACGAGCAGTACTTC.

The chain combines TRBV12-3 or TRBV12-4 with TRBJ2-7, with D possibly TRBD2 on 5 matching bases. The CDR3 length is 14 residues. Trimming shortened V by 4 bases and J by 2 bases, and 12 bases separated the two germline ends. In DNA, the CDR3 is TGTGCCAGCAGTTCTGGGAGAGACCCCTACGAGCAGTACTTC. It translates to CASSSGRDPYEQYF.

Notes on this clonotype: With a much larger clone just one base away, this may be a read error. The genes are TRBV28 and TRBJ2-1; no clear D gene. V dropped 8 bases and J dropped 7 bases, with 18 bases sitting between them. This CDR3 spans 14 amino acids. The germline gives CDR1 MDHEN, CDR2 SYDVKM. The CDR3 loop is CASRNLMRQNEQFF. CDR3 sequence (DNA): TGTGCCAGCCGCAATTTAATGAGGCAAAATGAGCAGTTCTTC.